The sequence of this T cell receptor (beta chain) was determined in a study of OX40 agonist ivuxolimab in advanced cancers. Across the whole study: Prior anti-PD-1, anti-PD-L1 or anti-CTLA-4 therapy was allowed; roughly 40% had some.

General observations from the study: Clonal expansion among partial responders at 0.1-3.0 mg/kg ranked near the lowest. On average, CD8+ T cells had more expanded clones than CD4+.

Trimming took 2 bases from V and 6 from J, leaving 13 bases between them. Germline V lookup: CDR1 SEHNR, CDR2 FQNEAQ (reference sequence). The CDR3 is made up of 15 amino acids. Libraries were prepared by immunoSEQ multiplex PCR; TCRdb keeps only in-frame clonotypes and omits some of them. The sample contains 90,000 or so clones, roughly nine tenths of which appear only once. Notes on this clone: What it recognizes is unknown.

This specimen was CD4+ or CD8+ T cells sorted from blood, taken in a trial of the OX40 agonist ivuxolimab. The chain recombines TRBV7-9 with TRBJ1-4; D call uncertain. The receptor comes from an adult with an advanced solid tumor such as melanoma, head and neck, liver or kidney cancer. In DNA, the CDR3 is TGTGCCAGCAGCTTAAAGGGAGGGCCGGATGAAAAACTGTTTTTT. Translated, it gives CASSLKGGPDEKLFF.